Shown below are 30 T cell receptor beta chains from a single sample sequenced in a study of OX40 agonist ivuxolimab in advanced cancers. Repertoires were generated with immunoSEQ multiplex PCR, while TCRdb's copy carries only in-frame clones and drops some. The sample has approximately 60,000 clones, about 91% seen once. The material sequenced was CD4+ or CD8+ T cells sorted from blood, taken in a trial of the OX40 agonist ivuxolimab. Source of these receptors: an adult with an advanced solid tumor such as melanoma, head and neck, liver or kidney cancer.

The J gene is TRBJ2-6, the V gene TRBV27; maybe TRBD2 (6 bases). CDR1 and CDR2 (germline): MNHEY, SMNVEV (reference sequence). CDR3 length equals 16 residues. The V end was cut by 2 bases, the J end by 1 base, with 9 bases between. The DNA for the CDR3 is TGTGCCAGCAGTTTACGGGGGAGGTCTGGGGCCAACGTCCTGACTTTC. Protein sequence: CASSLRGRSGANVLTF.

This clone was seen once. The chain recombines TRBV25-1 with TRBJ2-7; TRBD1 agrees at 10 bases. Germline CDR1 reads MGHDK; CDR2 reads SYGVNS. CDR3 size: 13 residues. V lost 6 bases, J lost 4 bases, and 3 bases stayed unmatched. This CDR3 reads CASRRDRGYEQYF. The CDR3 DNA reads as TGTGCCAGCAGGAGGGACAGGGGTTACGAGCAGTACTTC.

The J gene is TRBJ1-2, the V gene TRBV7-8; 7 positions agree with TRBD1. J was trimmed by 5 bases and V by 5 bases; bases with no gene match: 14. The CDR3 covers 16 residues. Germline lookup yields CDR1 SGHVS and CDR2 FQNEAQ. The CDR3 sequence: CASSPYRTGVEYGYTF. CDR3 DNA sequence: TGTGCCAGCAGCCCATATCGGACAGGTGTAGAGTATGGCTACACCTTC. Full variable domain (rest looked up from reference TRBV7-8 and TRBJ1-2): GAGVSQSPRYKVAKRGQDVALRCDPISGHVSLFWYQQALGQGPEFLTYFQNEAQLDKSGLPSDRFFAERPEGSVSTLKIQRTQQEDSAVYLCASSPYRTGVEYGYTFGSGTRLTVV.

V usage is TRBV6-5 and J usage is TRBJ2-2, with D possibly TRBD1 on 5 matching bases. Trimming pared 0 bases from V and 4 bases from J, leaving 9 bases between. The CDR3 length is 15 residues. In germline, CDR1 is MNHEY, CDR2 SVGAGI. CDR3 protein: CASSYSQGVTGELFF. In DNA, the CDR3 is TGTGCCAGCAGTTACTCCCAGGGTGTCACCGGGGAGCTGTTTTTT.

The chain is built from TRBV28 and TRBJ2-7; 9 bases are a match to TRBD1. CDR3 length: 13 amino acids. Germline CDR1 MDHEN, CDR2 SYDVKM. With V trimmed by 6 bases and J by 4 bases, 4 bases remained unmatched. The CDR3 DNA follows: TGTGCCAGCAGGGACAGGGGAAAATACGAGCAGTACTTC. Residues: CASRDRGKYEQYF.

The gene calls are TRBV7-8 and TRBJ2-1; 8 positions agree with TRBD1. Looked up from germline, CDR1 is SGHVS and CDR2 is FQNEAQ. V lost 5 bases, J lost 5 bases, and 8 bases stayed unmatched. This CDR3 region has 15 residues. CDR3 sequence reads: CASSRTGQGNNEQFF. DNA of the CDR3: TGTGCCAGCAGCCGAACAGGACAGGGTAACAATGAGCAGTTCTTC.

The chain combines TRBV7-6 with TRBJ1-3; the match to TRBD1 covers 10 bases. This CDR3 comprises 14 residues. The ends lost 1 base at V and 8 bases at J; junction bases unmatched: 2. Germline CDR1 and CDR2: SGHVS and FNYEAQ. In nucleotides, the CDR3 is TGTGCCAGCAGCTTAGGCGGGACAGGGGACACCATATATTTT. Amino acid sequence: CASSLGGTGDTIYF.

Only one count was recorded for this clone. The gene calls are TRBV2 and TRBJ2-7; a possible D gene is TRBD1 (6 bases). Per germline, CDR1 SNHLY and CDR2 FYNNEI. V lost 11 bases to trimming and J lost 0 bases, with 11 bases between them. The CDR3 sequence is 12 residues long. CDR3 DNA: TGTGCCTGGGGGACAACCTCCTACGAGCAGTACTTC. Amino acid sequence: CAWGTTSYEQYF.

The chain is built from TRBV28 and TRBJ2-1; TRBD1 matches at 7 bases. Germline V gene lookup returns CDR1 MDHEN and CDR2 SYDVKM. J lost 5 bases, V lost 5 bases, and 9 bases had no gene match. The CDR3 has 15 residues. CDR3 amino acids: CASSTRQGWNNEQFF. DNA for the CDR3: TGTGCCAGCAGTACAAGACAGGGTTGGAACAATGAGCAGTTCTTC.

This clone was counted only a few times. The V gene is TRBV5-1, the J gene TRBJ2-7; D might be TRBD1 (6 bases). This CDR3 has 11 residues. Per the germline V gene, CDR1 is SGHRS and CDR2 is YFSETQ. The V gene lost 6 bases and the J gene lost 5 bases, with 9 bases spanning the gap. CDR3 sequence (DNA): TGCGCCAGCACCAGGGGCAACGAGCAGTACTTC. Protein: CASTRGNEQYF.

The V gene is TRBV12-5, the J gene TRBJ2-2, with a possible D match to TRBD2 (6 bases). Germline CDR1 and CDR2: LGHNT and FRNRAP. CDR3 length: 16 amino acids. Trimming pared 6 bases from V and 0 bases from J, leaving 14 bases between. The CDR3 coding sequence is TGTGCTAGTGGACCGGATGGGACTGCGAACACCGGGGAGCTGTTTTTT. Translation gives CASGPDGTANTGELFF.

This clone turned up a few times. The genes are TRBV10-3 and TRBJ2-7; no definite D call. V was pared by 11 bases and J by 9 bases, with 20 bases between. CDR3 length: 12 residues. Germline CDR1 ENHRY, CDR2 SYGVKD. The CDR3 DNA reads as TGTGCCGGGTCGGAGACTGGAGATACGCAGTACTTC. Its protein product is CAGSETGDTQYF.

The genes are TRBV4-3 and TRBJ2-7; 12 bases match TRBD2. The V segment lost 0 bases and the J segment 7 bases; nucleotides outside the gene matches: 7. The germline V gene encodes CDR1 LGHNA and CDR2 YSLEER. The CDR3 spans 16 residues. The CDR3 DNA reads as TGCGCCAGCAGCCAAGATCGGACTAGCGGGGTGCGTGAGCAGTACTTC. Residues: CASSQDRTSGVREQYF.

The rearrangement uses TRBV7-8 and TRBJ2-3; D is unresolved. V was cut by 5 bases and J by 4 bases, with 7 bases left in between. Per the germline V gene, CDR1 is SGHVS and CDR2 is FQNEAQ. This CDR3 contains 12 residues. The DNA of the CDR3 is TGTGCCAGCAGCCCCACCCCAGATACGCAGTATTTT. This sequence encodes CASSPTPDTQYF.

The chain is built from TRBV7-9 and TRBJ1-2; D gene unclear. Germline V gene lookup returns CDR1 SEHNR and CDR2 FQNEAQ (reference sequence). CDR3 length: 16 residues. V gave up 1 base and J gave up 5 bases, with 17 bases separating them. The DNA of the CDR3 is TGTGCCAGCAGCTTAGTTCAGGCAGAGAGGATGTATGGCTACACCTTC. Protein sequence: CASSLVQAERMYGYTF.

The chain is built from TRBV27 and TRBJ2-5, with D hard to call. Trimming left V 5 bases short and J 5 bases short, with 12 bases between. The CDR3 totals 13 residues. From germline, CDR1 is MNHEY and CDR2 SMNVEV (reference sequence). This chain's CDR3 is CASSERVWETQYF. The CDR3 region has the DNA TGTGCCAGCAGTGAACGGGTGTGGGAGACCCAGTACTTC.

The V and J genes are TRBV7-2 and TRBJ2-7, with a weak D call TRBD1 (6 bases). Germline CDR1 is SGHTA and CDR2 is FQGNSA. This CDR3 has 16 amino acids. Trimming cost V 5 bases and J 2 bases, with 19 bases left between them. CDR3 nucleotides: TGTGCCAGCAGCCACCCACAATTGGGGGCCCCCTACGAGCAGTACTTC. Its translation is CASSHPQLGAPYEQYF.

The chain combines TRBV4-1 with TRBJ2-7; 7 bases map to TRBD2. The CDR3 is 12 amino acids. V lost 3 bases, J lost 7 bases, and 3 bases stayed unmatched. Germline V gene lookup returns CDR1 MGHRA and CDR2 YSYEKL. CDR3 coding DNA: TGCGCCAGCAGCCATGGCGGGGGAGAGCAGTACTTC. Translated: CASSHGGGEQYF.

The rearrangement joins TRBV4-1 to TRBJ2-1, with 7 bases identical to TRBD2. This CDR3 comprises 16 residues. Germline V gene lookup returns CDR1 MGHRA and CDR2 YSYEKL. V trimming: 4 bases; J trimming: 5 bases; junction bases outside the gene matches: 11. In DNA, the CDR3 is TGCGCCAGCAGCCCCTCGTCCGGGGAGGGACACAATGAGCAGTTCTTC. This gives the protein CASSPSSGEGHNEQFF.

The J gene is TRBJ2-7, the V gene TRBV7-9; D possibly corresponds to TRBD1 (6 bases). Germline loops: CDR1 SEHNR, CDR2 FQNEAQ (reference sequence). Trimming cost V 5 bases and J 6 bases, with 17 bases left between them. This CDR3 contains 14 residues. The CDR3 DNA follows: TGTGCCAGCAGCAAACGACAGGACCCGTTCGAGCAGTACTTC. Protein product: CASSKRQDPFEQYF.

The chain links TRBV5-6 to TRBJ1-2; D is undetermined. CDR1 SGHDT and CDR2 YYEEEE come from the germline V gene. The CDR3 consists of 15 residues. Trimming cost V 0 bases and J 4 bases, with 13 bases left between them. The CDR3: CASSLGTAGFYGYTF. The CDR3 DNA follows: TGTGCCAGCAGCTTGGGCACGGCCGGATTCTATGGCTACACCTTC.

V gene TRBV14 combines with J gene TRBJ2-1, with 12 bases aligning to TRBD1. V was clipped by 1 base and J by 4 bases; unmatched bases: 8. Germline CDR1 reads SGHDN; CDR2 reads FVKESK. CDR3 length: 18 amino acids. CDR3 DNA: TGTGCCAGCAGCCAAGGTGGGACAGGGGGCGGCAGATACAATGAGCAGTTCTTC. This codes for CASSQGGTGGGRYNEQFF.

The chain carries TRBV27 and TRBJ2-1, with D possibly being TRBD2 (6 bases). This CDR3 has 16 amino acids. Deletions cut 9 bases from V and 6 bases from J, with 24 bases between. In germline, CDR1 is MNHEY, CDR2 SMNVEV (reference sequence). The CDR3 DNA reads as TGTGCCAGTTGCCCGCTGGTGGGACTTCTACTCAATGAGCAGTTCTTC. Residues: CASCPLVGLLLNEQFF.

This chain joins TRBV2 and TRBJ2-3, with a tentative D call TRBD2 (6 bases). Germline values: CDR1 SNHLY, CDR2 FYNNEI. With 2 bases removed from V and 1 base from J, the gap between germline ends came to 13 bases. This CDR3 has 16 residues. CDR3 loop: CASSEFWEVGTDTQYF. The CDR3 region has the DNA TGTGCCAGCAGTGAATTCTGGGAGGTTGGCACAGATACGCAGTATTTT.

The gene calls are TRBV28 and TRBJ2-7; D assignment may be TRBD1 or TRBD2 (5 bases each). The germline V gene has CDR1 MDHEN and CDR2 SYDVKM. CDR3 length: 14 amino acids. With 2 bases removed from V and 7 bases from J, the gap between germline ends came to 15 bases. CDR3 in amino acids: CASSLRDRNREQYF. The DNA for the CDR3 is TGTGCCAGCAGTTTAAGGGACCGAAACCGGGAGCAGTACTTC. Full variable domain (missing parts from reference TRBV28 and TRBJ2-7): DVKVTQSSRYLVKRTGEKVFLECVQDMDHENMFWYRQDPGLGLRLIYFSYDVKMKEKGDIPEGYSVSREKKERFSLILESASTNQTSMYLCASSLRDRNREQYFGPGTRLTVT.

V gene TRBV28 combines with J gene TRBJ1-1, with D tentatively TRBD1 (6 bases). Germline V gene sequence: CDR1 MDHEN, CDR2 SYDVKM. This CDR3 comprises 13 residues. V lost 5 bases and J lost 1, with 8 bases in between. The CDR3 protein is CASSLQGNTEAFF. Here the CDR3 DNA reads TGTGCCAGCAGTCTACAGGGGAACACTGAAGCTTTCTTT.

Remarks on this clone: At one end the junction does not follow the germline gene, possibly because of a read error. The V call is TRBV2, the J call TRBJ1-6, with D tentatively TRBD1 (6 bases). The V gene's germline CDR1 is SNHLY and CDR2 FYNNEI. This CDR3 spans 13 amino acids. CDR3 in DNA: TGTGCCAGCAGTGAAGTAAGCGAAGCAGGGGACGACTTT. It codes for CASSEVSEAGDDF.

By share, this clone counts as medium-sized. The V gene is TRBV15, the J gene TRBJ2-1; 11 bases line up with TRBD2. Germline loops: CDR1 LNHNV, CDR2 YYDKDF (reference sequence). The J segment lost 8 bases and the V segment lost 5 bases, leaving 8 bases of the junction unmatched. The CDR3 is 15 residues long. The CDR3 sequence is CATSSLAGGRDEQFF. CDR3 DNA sequence: TGTGCCACCAGCTCTCTAGCGGGAGGTCGAGATGAGCAGTTCTTC.

This chain joins TRBV25-1 and TRBJ2-3, with D possibly matching TRBD1 (6 bases). CDR1 is MGHDK, CDR2 SYGVNS, per germline. The CDR3 consists of 17 residues. The V gene lost 3 bases and the J gene lost 0 bases, with 16 bases spanning the gap. The chain's CDR3 is CASSESTTGASTDTQYF. The CDR3 nucleotides read TGTGCCAGCAGTGAGTCTACGACAGGCGCTAGCACAGATACGCAGTATTTT.

The chain employs TRBV11-2 and TRBJ2-7; TRBD2 agrees at 11 bases. The V gene's germline CDR1 is SGHAT and CDR2 FQNNGV. The CDR3 has 15 amino acids. V trimming: 4 bases; J trimming: 3 bases; junction bases outside the gene matches: 5. Here the CDR3 DNA reads TGTGCCAGCAGCTCGGGGACTAGCGGCCTCTACGAGCAGTACTTC. It specifies CASSSGTSGLYEQYF. Supplemented by reference TRBV11-2 and TRBJ2-7, the full variable domain reads EAGVAQSPRYKIIEKRQSVAFWCNPISGHATLYWYQQILGQGPKLLIQFQNNGVVDDSQLPKDRFSAERLKGVDSTLKIQPAKLEDSAVYLCASSSGTSGLYEQYFGPGTRLTVT.